What follows describes a single T cell receptor beta chain. The antigen is unknown. The CDR3 spans 16 residues. Germline loops: CDR1 SGHVS, CDR2 FQNEAQ. V shed 4 bases and J shed 2 bases, with 17 bases lying between them. Profiled with immunoSEQ multiplex PCR; TCRdb holds only in-frame clones, not every one. The data contain 42,000 or so clones, about 86% of them singletons. Sampling times: baseline, cycle 4 day 1, cycle 7 day 1. This record belongs to a study of OX40 agonist ivuxolimab in advanced cancers. Study-level information: It was permissible to have had prior anti-PD-1, anti-PD-L1 or anti-CTLA-4 therapy, and around 41% had some. Study-level points and caveats: Low normalized T-cell clonal expansion was also seen in some nonresponders.

The chain carries TRBV7-8 and TRBJ2-5; tentative D call: TRBD1 (6 bases). The TCR sequence derives from an adult with an advanced solid tumor such as melanoma, head and neck, liver or kidney cancer. Sequencing used CD4+ or CD8+ T cells sorted from blood, obtained in a trial of the OX40 agonist ivuxolimab. As DNA, the CDR3 is TGTGCCAGCAGCTACGAACGCGGAAGGGGGCAAGAGACCCAGTACTTC. It codes for CASSYERGRGQETQYF.